This is a list of T cell receptor beta chains from one sample in a study of shared clonotypes between healthy human individuals. TCRdb's copy holds only in-frame clones and misses some; the assay was immunoSEQ multiplex PCR. This sample has about 820,000 clones; 80% to 95% occur once, and the top ten carry around 24%. Specimen: naive CD8+ T cells sorted from blood. These receptors were obtained from a man aged 25 to 45 in good health. Both conserved end residues are part of each CDR3. Each record gives: D gene, J gene, clone size, V gene, CDR3 protein, CDR3 DNA. The D gene is left open where the match is weak. The size field is filled for only some rows; it gives once, few, many or a size class.

>.|TRBJ1-2|.|TRBV7-9
CASSLAKPVRGPGYTF
TGTGCCAGCAGCTTAGCGAAGCCGGTTCGAGGGCCCGGCTACACCTTC
>TRBD1|TRBJ2-7|.|TRBV4-1
CASSQKRGWDRVPYEQYF
TGCGCCAGCAGCCAAAAGAGGGGTTGGGACAGGGTCCCCTACGAGCAGTACTTC
>TRBD2|TRBJ2-2|.|TRBV7-3
CASSLTGTSDTGELFF
TGTGCCAGCAGCTTAACCGGGACTAGCGACACCGGGGAGCTGTTTTTT
>.|TRBJ1-5|few|TRBV6-1
CASSVKGSLGNQPQHF
TGTGCCAGCAGTGTAAAAGGTTCCCTCGGCAATCAGCCCCAGCATTTT
>.|TRBJ1-1|.|TRBV7-3
CASSLFGGVGTEAFF
TGTGCCAGCAGCTTATTCGGGGGTGTGGGCACTGAAGCTTTCTTT
>.|TRBJ2-7|once|TRBV7-2
CASSSGEGPLYEQYF
TGTGCCAGCAGCTCCGGGGAAGGCCCTCTCTACGAGCAGTACTTC
>.|TRBJ2-5|once|TRBV6-1
CASRLVGETQYF
TGTGCCAGCCGTCTAGTCGGAGAGACCCAGTACTTC
>TRBD2|TRBJ2-3|.|TRBV27
CASSLLLAETTDTQYF
TGTGCCAGCAGTTTACTACTAGCGGAGACCACAGATACGCAGTATTTT
>.|TRBJ1-4|.|TRBV5-1
CASSLEGTLKEKLFF
TGCGCCAGCAGCCTGGAAGGGACACTTAAAGAAAAACTGTTTTTT
>.|TRBJ1-2|.|TRBV28
CASSSHYGYTF
TGTGCCAGCAGTTCGCACTATGGCTACACCTTC
>.|TRBJ1-2|.|TRBV9
CASSSDWYNTNYGYTF
TGTGCCAGCAGCTCCGACTGGTACAACACTAACTATGGCTACACCTTC
>TRBD2|TRBJ2-7|.|TRBV27
CASSPSGGPRYEQYF
TGTGCCAGCAGTCCGTCGGGAGGGCCTAGATACGAGCAGTACTTC
>TRBD2|TRBJ2-7|.|TRBV28
CASSSGTTSYEQYF
TGTGCCAGCAGTTCCGGGACTACATCCTACGAGCAGTACTTC
>TRBD1|TRBJ2-1|.|TRBV29-1
CSVEMARDRDIHEQFF
TGCAGCGTTGAGATGGCCCGGGACAGGGATATCCATGAGCAGTTCTTC
>TRBD1|TRBJ1-1|.|TRBV6-1
CASSERTGLNTEAFF
TGTGCCAGCAGTGAACGGACAGGACTGAACACTGAAGCTTTCTTT
>TRBD2|TRBJ2-1|.|TRBV29-1
CSAWGREGGEQFF
TGCAGCGCCTGGGGGCGGGAGGGCGGTGAGCAGTTCTTC
>TRBD2|TRBJ2-7|few|TRBV4-1
CASSQEGASGNDEQYF
TGCGCCAGCAGCCAAGAAGGGGCTAGCGGGAATGACGAGCAGTACTTC
>.|TRBJ2-1|.|TRBV11-1
CASSFAEVPYNEQFF
TGTGCCAGCAGCTTTGCGGAGGTCCCCTACAATGAGCAGTTCTTC
>.|TRBJ2-3|.|TRBV27
CASSLLSTDTQYF
TGTGCCAGCAGCCTTCTAAGCACAGATACGCAGTATTTT
>.|TRBJ1-1|.|TRBV15
CATSRDPRGLNTEAFF
TGTGCCACCAGCAGAGATCCACGGGGGCTGAACACTGAAGCTTTCTTT
>.|TRBJ1-4|.|TRBV19
CASSIDSGLEKLFF
TGTGCCAGTAGTATAGACAGTGGACTCGAAAAACTGTTTTTT
>.|TRBJ2-2|.|TRBV29-1
CSVSRSNTGELFF
TGCAGCGTTTCCAGGTCGAACACCGGGGAGCTGTTTTTT
>.|TRBJ2-1|.|TRBV4-1
CASSQEISYNEQFF
TGCGCCAGCAGCCAAGAGATTTCGTACAATGAGCAGTTCTTC
>TRBD1|TRBJ1-5|.|TRBV11-2
CASSPGQGLQPQHF
TGTGCCAGCAGCCCAGGACAGGGTCTTCAGCCCCAGCATTTT
>TRBD1|TRBJ1-4|.|TRBV7-9
CASSLGDGTGHEKLFF
TGTGCCAGCAGCTTAGGAGACGGGACAGGACATGAAAAACTGTTTTTT
>.|TRBJ2-1|.|TRBV4-1
CASSQEGIPGLYNEQFF
TGCGCCAGCAGCCAGGAGGGGATCCCAGGGTTATACAATGAGCAGTTCTTC
>.|TRBJ2-7|once|TRBV10-3
CAISGPHSRDRYEQYF
TGTGCCATCAGTGGGCCCCACAGTCGCGACAGGTACGAGCAGTACTTC
>TRBD2|TRBJ2-7|.|TRBV5-6
CASSFSPVGIAGGLYEQYF
TGTGCCAGCAGCTTTAGTCCTGTTGGCATCGCGGGAGGGCTATACGAGCAGTACTTC
>.|TRBJ2-5|.|TRBV15
CATSSGGAQETQYF
TGTGCCACCAGCAGTGGGGGAGCCCAGGAGACCCAGTACTTC
>.|TRBJ2-7|.|TRBV13
CASSLADTGYEQYF
TGTGCCAGCAGCTTAGCAGACACGGGGTACGAGCAGTACTTC
>TRBD2|TRBJ2-7|.|TRBV7-2
CASSLNRLAGGPFDEQYF
TGTGCCAGCAGCTTAAATAGGCTAGCGGGAGGGCCGTTCGACGAGCAGTACTTC